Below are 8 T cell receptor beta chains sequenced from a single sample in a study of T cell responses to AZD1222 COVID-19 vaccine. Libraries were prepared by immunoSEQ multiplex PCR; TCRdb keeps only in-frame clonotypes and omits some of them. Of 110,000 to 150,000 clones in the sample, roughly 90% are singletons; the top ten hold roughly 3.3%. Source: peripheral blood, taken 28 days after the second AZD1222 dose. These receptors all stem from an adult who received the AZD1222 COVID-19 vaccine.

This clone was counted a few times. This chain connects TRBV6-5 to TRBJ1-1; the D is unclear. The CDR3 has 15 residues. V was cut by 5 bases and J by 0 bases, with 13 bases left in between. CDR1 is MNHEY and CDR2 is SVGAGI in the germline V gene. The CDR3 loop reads CASSLNGAMNTEAFF. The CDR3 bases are TGTGCCAGCAGTCTCAATGGAGCCATGAACACTGAAGCTTTCTTT.

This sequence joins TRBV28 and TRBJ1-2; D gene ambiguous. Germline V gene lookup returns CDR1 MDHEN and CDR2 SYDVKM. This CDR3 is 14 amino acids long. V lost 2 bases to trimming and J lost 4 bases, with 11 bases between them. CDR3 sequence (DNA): TGTGCCAGCAGTTTAGACGGACCGTTCTATGGCTACACCTTC. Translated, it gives CASSLDGPFYGYTF.

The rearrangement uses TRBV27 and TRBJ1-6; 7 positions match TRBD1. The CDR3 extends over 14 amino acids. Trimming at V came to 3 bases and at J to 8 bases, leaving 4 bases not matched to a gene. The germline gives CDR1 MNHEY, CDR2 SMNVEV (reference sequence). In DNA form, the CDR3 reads TGTGCCAGCAGTTTCGACAGGGTTTATTCACCCCTCCACTTT. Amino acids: CASSFDRVYSPLHF.

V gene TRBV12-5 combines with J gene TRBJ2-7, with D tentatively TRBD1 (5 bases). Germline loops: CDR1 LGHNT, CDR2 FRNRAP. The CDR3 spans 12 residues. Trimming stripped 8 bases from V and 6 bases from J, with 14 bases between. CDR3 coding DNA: TGTGCTAGTTCCGACAGTGTAGGCGAGCAGTACTTC. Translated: CASSDSVGEQYF.

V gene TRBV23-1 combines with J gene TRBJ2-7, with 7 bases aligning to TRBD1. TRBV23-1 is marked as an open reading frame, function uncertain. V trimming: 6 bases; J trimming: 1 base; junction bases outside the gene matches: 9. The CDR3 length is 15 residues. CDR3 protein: CASRGQDGVSYEQYF. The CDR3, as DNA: TGCGCCAGCAGAGGACAGGACGGAGTGTCCTACGAGCAGTACTTC.

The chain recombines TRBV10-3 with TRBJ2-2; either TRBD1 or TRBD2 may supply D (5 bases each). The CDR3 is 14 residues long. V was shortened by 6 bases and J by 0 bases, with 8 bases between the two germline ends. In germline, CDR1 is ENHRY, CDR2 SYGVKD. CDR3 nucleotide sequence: TGTGCCATCAGGGGGGTCGCGAACACCGGGGAGCTGTTTTTT. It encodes CAIRGVANTGELFF.

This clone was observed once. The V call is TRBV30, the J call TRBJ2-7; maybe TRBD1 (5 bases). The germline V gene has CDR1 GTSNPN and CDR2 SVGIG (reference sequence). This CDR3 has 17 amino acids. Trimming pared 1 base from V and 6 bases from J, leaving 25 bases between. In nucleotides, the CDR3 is TGTGCCTGGAGTGGACCCAAAAAGGGGCAGGGTGAGCGCGAGCAGTACTTC. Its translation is CAWSGPKKGQGEREQYF. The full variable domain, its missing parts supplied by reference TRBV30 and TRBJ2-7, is SQTIHQWPATLVQPVGSPLSLECTVEGTSNPNLYWYRQAAGRGLQLLFYSVGIGQISSEVPQNLSASRPQDRQFILSSKKLLLSDSGFYLCAWSGPKKGQGEREQYFGPGTRLTVT.

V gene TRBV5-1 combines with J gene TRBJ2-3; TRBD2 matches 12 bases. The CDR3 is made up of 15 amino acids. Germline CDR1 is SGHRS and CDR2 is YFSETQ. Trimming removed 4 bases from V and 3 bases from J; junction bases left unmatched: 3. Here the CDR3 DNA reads TGCGCCAGCAGCGAACTAGCGGGAGGTACAGATACGCAGTATTTT. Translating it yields CASSELAGGTDTQYF.